This TCR beta chain was identified in a study of T cell changes during pregnancy in multiple sclerosis. Data came from immunoSEQ multiplex PCR; TCRdb stores just in-frame clones and leaves some out. The sample has some 90,000 clones, 90% to 95% seen once. The ends lost 8 bases at V and 7 bases at J; junction bases unmatched: 10. The CDR3 has 14 amino acids. Per the germline V gene, CDR1 is MNHEY and CDR2 is SVGAGI. This chain connects TRBV6-5 to TRBJ2-2, with 7 bases aligning to TRBD1. This clonotype originated in a female donor in good health, enrolled as a control in a pregnancy study. This specimen was peripheral blood, taken after pregnancy. The DNA of the CDR3 is TGTGCCAGCCAGTTCGACAGGGCGGGCGGGGAGCTGTTTTTT. Its translation: CASQFDRAGGELFF.